The sequence of this T cell receptor (beta chain) was determined in a study of shared T cell receptors in the human thymus (dated by TCRdb to 2020 to 2023). For the study in its entirety: The study investigated the way shared, self-reactive T-cell receptor alpha chains are produced in the human thymus.

Libraries were constructed by the immunoSEQ multiplex PCR assay. The table was pulled from immuneACCESS by TCRdb, which kept in-frame rearrangements only. Such tables lose some clones; where checked, under half of the loss comes from unresolved V genes, and the rest has no known cause. Within this sample are 600,000 or so clones, with about 89% of them counted one time only. Of the sample, over 0.008% falls within the top ten clones. On this clone itself: It has no known antigen specificity. Nothing much larger sits one base from this clone, and base qualities are not available.

Taken from the germline V gene (reference sequence), the CDR1 and CDR2 loops are SSHAT and FNYEAQ. Trimming costs V 1 base and J 5 bases, and their ends lie 11 bases apart. The CDR3, from cysteine to phenylalanine, totals 14 residues. Only the CDR3 part of the read is kept: 42 bases, read in frame from the first base. These data are also associated with another study on human thymus T cells. The other study reports the following: In Finland, the donors were immunologically healthy infants who were having open corrective cardiac surgery for congenital heart defects. Thymus tissue was obtained as surgical resects removed during corrective cardiac surgery. Both the thymic and the peripheral blood repertoires appeared to show biased V and J gene segment usage. The related research found that thymic TCR repertoires overlapped highly between unrelated individuals. The study characterized TCR alpha and beta repertoires from under 10 infant thymus samples and four related peripheral blood samples. The infant donors were about 6 to 244 days old, and the cohort included over 5 males and a couple of females. Thymocytes were mechanically released from the tissue and were stored as pellets of about 8.5-31 million cells at -70 degrees C. A QIAsymphony instrument was used to extract genomic DNA from frozen cell pellets. The immunoSEQ multiplex PCR assay was used to amplify the TCRB and TCRAD loci from a standardized quantity of quality-controlled genomic DNA. Amplicons spanned the V(D)J region at a length sufficient to cover the CDR3 and identify V and J genes. Amplicon sequencing was performed on an Illumina platform through the commercial immunoSEQ service. Primer bias and sequencing errors were corrected using previously described methods, and TCRAD and TCRB definitions followed the IMGT database. Analysis of the repertoires was done with immunoSEQ Analyzer 3.0 and VDJTools and included basic statistics, V/J segment usage, diversity estimates, rarefaction and pairwise overlap. Diversity was estimated with Chao1, ChaoE, Efron-Thisted, Shannon and inverse Simpson indices, and also on datasets down-sampled to the smallest sample. Repertoire overlap was determined by strict matching of CDR3 nucleotide sequence, V gene and J gene, and Jaccard-based multidimensional scaling clustering was applied. On average, thymus samples gave hundreds of thousands of unique TCRB clonotypes, whereas blood samples gave approximately 84,000.

The sequence joins TRBV7-7 to TRBJ2-5; TRBD2 is a possible D gene, resting on 5 matching bases. Sequencing was carried out using thymocytes. This clonotype was sampled from a boy in the first two years of life with a congenital heart defect. Donor details come from another sample of the same person, matched by shared clones. The DNA sequence is as follows: TGTGCCAGCAGCTTAGGGGGAGTGGGTGAGACCCAGTACTTC. Its translation is CASSLGGVGETQYF.